Below are 15 T cell receptor beta chains sequenced from a single sample in a study of technical replicates of blood from a handful of donors. Profiling relied on immunoSEQ multiplex PCR, and the TCRdb table lists in-frame clones only, not all of them. This table holds fewer than 90,000 clones, over 75% found once. The source material was T cells isolated from PBMCs. The source is a human donor in good health.

The V and J genes are TRBV5-1 and TRBJ1-4, with 7 bases fitting TRBD1. The CDR3 is 13 residues long. J was trimmed by 8 bases and V by 4 bases; bases with no gene match: 5. CDR1 is SGHRS and CDR2 is YFSETQ in the germline V gene. CDR3 coding DNA: TGCGCCAGCAGCGGGGACAGTAACGAAAAACTGTTTTTT. This sequence encodes CASSGDSNEKLFF.

The chain is built from TRBV27 and TRBJ1-2; 8 bases align to TRBD1. This CDR3 contains 15 residues. Germline assignment: CDR1 MNHEY and CDR2 SMNVEV (reference sequence). Germline trimming cut 5 bases from V and 8 bases from J; bases unmatched to any gene: 13. The CDR3 here is CASSPSITDREGYTF. CDR3 DNA sequence: TGTGCCAGCAGTCCCTCGATCACGGACAGGGAAGGCTACACCTTC.

The gene calls are TRBV4-3 and TRBJ1-2; the match to TRBD1 covers 7 bases. The junction had 11 bases not matched to a gene; V was cut back by 4 bases and J by 3 bases. Germline V gene data show CDR1 as LGHNA and CDR2 as YSLEER. The CDR3 spans 16 residues. The CDR3 is CASSREPGQPHYGYTF. DNA for the CDR3: TGCGCCAGCAGCCGCGAGCCGGGACAGCCTCACTATGGCTACACCTTC.

V gene TRBV5-4 combines with J gene TRBJ1-1; 7 nucleotides agree with TRBD1. V was clipped by 4 bases and J by 12 bases; unmatched bases: 15. The germline CDR1 and CDR2 sequences are SGHNT and YYREEE (reference sequence). The CDR3 extends over 14 amino acids. The CDR3 DNA is TGTGCCAGCAGCCCGGCTGTGACAGGGAGTATTTCTTTCTTT. It specifies CASSPAVTGSISFF.

The genes are TRBV7-9 and TRBJ2-7; 7 bases are a match to TRBD2. There are 13 residues in the CDR3. J gave up 0 bases and V 4 bases, and 0 bases lay outside the gene matches. The V gene's germline CDR1 is SEHNR and CDR2 FQNEAQ (reference sequence). The CDR3 reads CASSSGGSYEQYF. The CDR3 DNA is TGTGCCAGCAGCTCGGGAGGCTCCTACGAGCAGTACTTC.

This clone has only one observation. The chain recombines TRBV28 with TRBJ2-5, with TRBD1 identical over 8 bases. CDR1 and CDR2 from the germline V gene are MDHEN and SYDVKM. CDR3 length equals 16 residues. Trimming cost V 7 bases and J 4 bases; bases outside gene matches: 14. The CDR3 nucleotides read TGTGCCAGCACCCCGGCAGGCCAGGGGGCTCTAGAGACCCAGTACTTC. Translating it yields CASTPAGQGALETQYF.

The chain links TRBV28 to TRBJ1-5; 8 nucleotides align to TRBD1. The CDR3 is 14 residues long. V shed 3 bases, J shed 9 bases, and the junction held 7 bases outside the gene matches. Germline V gene data show CDR1 as MDHEN and CDR2 as SYDVKM. In DNA form, the CDR3 reads TGTGCCAGCAGTTTTGACAGGGGCCCCTGGCCCCAGCATTTT. Translation gives CASSFDRGPWPQHF.

The rearrangement uses TRBV7-8 and TRBJ1-2, with 7 bases lining up with TRBD1. The CDR3 loop spans 14 amino acids. Germline CDR1 is SGHVS and CDR2 is FQNEAQ. The J segment lost 5 bases and the V segment lost 1 base, leaving 4 bases of the junction unmatched. The CDR3 nucleotides read TGTGCCAGCAGCTTAGGTGCGGGACAGTATGGCTACACCTTC. It is translated as CASSLGAGQYGYTF.

This chain connects TRBV18 to TRBJ2-3, with a weak D call TRBD2 (5 bases). Per the germline V gene, CDR1 is KGHSH and CDR2 is LQKENI. The V end lost 3 bases, the J end lost 4 bases, and 14 bases lay between the germline ends. The CDR3 is 15 amino acids. The CDR3 region is CASSPPSPYPDTQYF. As DNA, the CDR3 is TGTGCCAGCTCACCGCCTAGCCCCTACCCAGATACGCAGTATTTT.

V gene TRBV30 combines with J gene TRBJ1-2, with 8 bases that match TRBD1. The V gene end was trimmed by 0 bases and the J gene end by 7 bases; junction bases not matched to a gene: 16. Per germline, CDR1 GTSNPN and CDR2 SVGIG (reference sequence). The CDR3 covers 17 residues. CDR3 in DNA: TGTGCCTGGAGTGTAGCGTCTTGGACAGGGAGGTCGGTTGGCTACACCTTC. This gives the protein CAWSVASWTGRSVGYTF.

The V call is TRBV6-1, the J call TRBJ1-5, with TRBD1 identical over 8 bases. After removal of 2 bases from V and 4 bases from J, the junction contained 1 base not matched to a gene. The CDR3 consists of 14 residues. Germline assignment: CDR1 MNHNS and CDR2 SASEGT. The CDR3 nucleotides read TGTGCCAGCAGTGAATACAGGGGGAATCAGCCCCAGCATTTT. It codes for CASSEYRGNQPQHF.

The chain recombines TRBV28 with TRBJ1-1; D remains unclear. This CDR3 has 13 residues. Germline V gene data show CDR1 as MDHEN and CDR2 as SYDVKM. The V end was cut by 8 bases, the J end by 1 base, with 11 bases between. The CDR3, as DNA: TGTGCCAGCTCGTTCGGGAGGAACACTGAAGCTTTCTTT. It specifies CASSFGRNTEAFF. The full variable domain, in which reference TRBV28 and TRBJ1-1 provide the parts outside the CDR3, is DVKVTQSSRYLVKRTGEKVFLECVQDMDHENMFWYRQDPGLGLRLIYFSYDVKMKEKGDIPEGYSVSREKKERFSLILESASTNQTSMYLCASSFGRNTEAFFGQGTRLTVV.

The rearrangement links TRBV19 to TRBJ2-2; D possibly corresponds to TRBD1 (8 bases). Trimming cost V 4 bases and J 6 bases, with 12 bases left between them. This CDR3 comprises 14 residues. Germline values: CDR1 LNHDA, CDR2 SQIVND (reference sequence). CDR3 in amino acids: CASSSTGGAGELFF. CDR3 DNA sequence: TGTGCCAGTAGTAGTACAGGGGGGGCCGGGGAGCTGTTTTTT.

The chain recombines TRBV6-5 with TRBJ1-1, with D possibly TRBD1 on 5 matching bases. V lost 0 bases and J 11 bases, leaving 13 bases between the germline ends. The CDR3 has 13 amino acids. Germline V CDR1 and CDR2: MNHEY, SVGAGI. This CDR3 reads CASSYSEQARAFF. The CDR3 bases are TGTGCCAGCAGTTACTCGGAACAGGCTAGGGCTTTCTTT.

The count of this clone is one. The V and J genes are TRBV5-1 and TRBJ2-7; tentative D call: TRBD1 (6 bases). The CDR3 has 14 amino acids. In germline, CDR1 is SGHRS, CDR2 YFSETQ. V was clipped by 4 bases and J by 4 bases, with 15 bases between them. CDR3 region: CASSRGSGPYEQYF. Written as DNA, the CDR3 is TGCGCCAGCAGCAGGGGGTCTGGTCCTTACGAGCAGTACTTC.